Below, 8 T cell receptor beta chains from the same sample are listed, as sequenced in a study of CD8 T cells in Susac syndrome. The RNA, 0.5 to 1 ug, was put through reverse transcription using random hexamers. TCRdb reprocessed the immunoSEQ multiplex PCR reads with MiXCR, giving one entry per CDR3 protein. The table lists 110,000 to 150,000 distinct CDR3 sequences, approximately 94% of them singletons, with 0.075% to 0.09% in the top ten. The specimen was CD4+ T cells from PBMCs. Receptor source: a human donor with Susac syndrome.

This clonotype was seen a single time. This chain uses TRBV11-1 with TRBJ2-7; D possibly corresponds to TRBD2 (6 bases). CDR1 SGHAT and CDR2 FQDESV come from the germline V gene (reference sequence). Between the trimmed V and J ends, which lost 0 bases and 7 bases, there was a span of 13 bases. This CDR3 has 14 amino acids. The chain's CDR3 is CASSLAGSVREQYF. Written as DNA, the CDR3 is TGTGCCAGCAGCTTAGCCGGGAGTGTGAGGGAGCAGTACTTC.

The J gene is TRBJ1-6, the V gene TRBV9, with D possibly TRBD1 on 5 matching bases. Trimming took off 5 bases at V and 7 bases at J, with 13 bases between the two ends. This CDR3 is built from 14 residues. Germline CDR1 is SGDLS and CDR2 is YYNGEE. The CDR3 coding sequence is TGTGCCAGCAGGAAGGGGACCGACAATTCACCCCTCCACTTT. As protein: CASRKGTDNSPLHF. Full variable domain (missing parts from reference TRBV9 and TRBJ1-6): DSGVTQTPKHLITATGQRVTLRCSPRSGDLSVYWYQQSLDQGLQFLIQYYNGEERAKGNILERFSAQQFPDLHSELNLSSLELGDSALYFCASRKGTDNSPLHFGNGTRLTVT.

The chain carries TRBV2 and TRBJ2-5; D assignment may be TRBD1 or TRBD2 (6 bases each). Between the trimmed V and J ends, which lost 7 bases and 4 bases, there was a span of 13 bases. Per the germline V gene, CDR1 is SNHLY and CDR2 is FYNNEI. This CDR3 region has 13 residues. In DNA form, the CDR3 reads TGTGCCAGCACCCGGGGGCAGGGAGAGACCCAGTACTTC. It yields the protein CASTRGQGETQYF.

The rearrangement links TRBV7-2 to TRBJ2-1, with TRBD2 matching over 7 bases. After removal of 4 bases from V and 10 bases from J, the junction contained 16 bases not matched to a gene. Germline V gives CDR1 SGHTA, CDR2 FQGNSA. The CDR3 covers 16 residues. The CDR3 DNA follows: TGTGCCAGCAGCTCCCGGACTAGTGGGAGGTCGGGGGAGCAGTTCTTC. This sequence encodes CASSSRTSGRSGEQFF.

The chain carries TRBV9 and TRBJ1-2, with D hard to call. Germline lookup yields CDR1 SGDLS and CDR2 YYNGEE. This CDR3 is 14 amino acids long. Trimming shortened V by 3 bases and J by 7 bases, and 16 bases separated the two germline ends. The CDR3 nucleotides are TGTGCCAGCAGCGCCCATTCGGATCTAGGTGGCTACACCTTC. This translates into CASSAHSDLGGYTF.

The V and J genes are TRBV20-1 and TRBJ2-7; 7 bases fit TRBD1. The CDR3 extends over 13 amino acids. Germline loops: CDR1 DFQATT, CDR2 SNEGSKA (reference sequence). V gave up 1 base and J gave up 7 bases; unmatched junction bases: 7. CDR3 residues: CSARGGQGVEQYF. The CDR3 DNA reads as TGCAGTGCTAGAGGGGGGCAGGGGGTAGAGCAGTACTTC.

The gene calls are TRBV5-5 and TRBJ1-6; TRBD1 aligns across 9 bases. Germline loops: CDR1 SGHKS, CDR2 YYEKEE (reference sequence). V shed 1 base and J 9 bases; nucleotides not matched to a gene: 5. This CDR3 comprises 15 residues. CDR3 residues: CASSLPGTGSSPLHF. DNA of the CDR3: TGTGCCAGCAGCTTGCCCGGGACAGGGAGTTCACCCCTCCACTTT.

The gene calls are TRBV29-1 and TRBJ2-5, with 8 nucleotides matching TRBD2. CDR1 SQVTM and CDR2 ANQGSEA come from the germline V gene. This CDR3 has 13 amino acids. J gave up 9 bases and V 5 bases, and 11 bases lay outside the gene matches. The CDR3 DNA reads as TGCAGCGTTACCCAGCGGGGGCCCCAGTCCCAGTACTTC. Translated: CSVTQRGPQSQYF.